The subject of this entry is one TCR beta chain. CDR1 is SGHAT, CDR2 FQNNGV, per germline. This CDR3 has 17 residues. The trim removed 1 base at V and 2 bases at J, leaving 9 bases unmatched. This sample stems from a study of cytomegalovirus exposure and HLA in healthy donors. 60 Vbeta and 13 Jbeta primers were used in PCR. Clones were sequenced by immunoSEQ multiplex PCR, and TCRdb holds only the in-frame ones, with some missing. The sample totals about 200,000 clones. The specimen sequenced was PBMCs. This clonotype was sampled from a girl aged 2-15 years in good health and CMV-seropositive. The gene calls are TRBV11-2 and TRBJ2-3; 7 bases are shared with TRBD2. As DNA, the CDR3 is TGTGCCAGCAGCTTAGGATCCCAGCGGGGCCCCACAGATACGCAGTATTTT. This gives the protein CASSLGSQRGPTDTQYF.